This T cell receptor beta chain was obtained from a study of blood T cell repertoires in COVID-19. Study context: Some COVID-19 samples were acute and others convalescent; all came from the United States, Italy and Spain.

In the source study's methods: Estimates of nucleated cell counts were drawn from the amplification of reference gene primers. The method was immunoSEQ multiplex PCR; TCRdb's version includes in-frame clones alone and lacks a portion of them. Clone size and the V and J calls come from that table; the DNA yielded D and trimming. The sample lists roughly 250,000 clones; 85% were seen once. Germline V gene data show CDR1 as WSHSY and CDR2 as SAAADI. Trimming took off 5 bases at V and 2 bases at J, with 7 bases between the two ends. The length of the CDR3 is 12 residues. The chain recombines TRBV10-2 with TRBJ2-7, with a possible D match to TRBD1 (6 bases). The receptor was derived from a woman in her sixties or seventies with active or convalescent COVID-19. The sequenced sample was peripheral blood. The CDR3 nucleotides are TGCGCCAGCAGTACAGGGCCCTACGAGCAGTACTTC. It encodes CASSTGPYEQYF.